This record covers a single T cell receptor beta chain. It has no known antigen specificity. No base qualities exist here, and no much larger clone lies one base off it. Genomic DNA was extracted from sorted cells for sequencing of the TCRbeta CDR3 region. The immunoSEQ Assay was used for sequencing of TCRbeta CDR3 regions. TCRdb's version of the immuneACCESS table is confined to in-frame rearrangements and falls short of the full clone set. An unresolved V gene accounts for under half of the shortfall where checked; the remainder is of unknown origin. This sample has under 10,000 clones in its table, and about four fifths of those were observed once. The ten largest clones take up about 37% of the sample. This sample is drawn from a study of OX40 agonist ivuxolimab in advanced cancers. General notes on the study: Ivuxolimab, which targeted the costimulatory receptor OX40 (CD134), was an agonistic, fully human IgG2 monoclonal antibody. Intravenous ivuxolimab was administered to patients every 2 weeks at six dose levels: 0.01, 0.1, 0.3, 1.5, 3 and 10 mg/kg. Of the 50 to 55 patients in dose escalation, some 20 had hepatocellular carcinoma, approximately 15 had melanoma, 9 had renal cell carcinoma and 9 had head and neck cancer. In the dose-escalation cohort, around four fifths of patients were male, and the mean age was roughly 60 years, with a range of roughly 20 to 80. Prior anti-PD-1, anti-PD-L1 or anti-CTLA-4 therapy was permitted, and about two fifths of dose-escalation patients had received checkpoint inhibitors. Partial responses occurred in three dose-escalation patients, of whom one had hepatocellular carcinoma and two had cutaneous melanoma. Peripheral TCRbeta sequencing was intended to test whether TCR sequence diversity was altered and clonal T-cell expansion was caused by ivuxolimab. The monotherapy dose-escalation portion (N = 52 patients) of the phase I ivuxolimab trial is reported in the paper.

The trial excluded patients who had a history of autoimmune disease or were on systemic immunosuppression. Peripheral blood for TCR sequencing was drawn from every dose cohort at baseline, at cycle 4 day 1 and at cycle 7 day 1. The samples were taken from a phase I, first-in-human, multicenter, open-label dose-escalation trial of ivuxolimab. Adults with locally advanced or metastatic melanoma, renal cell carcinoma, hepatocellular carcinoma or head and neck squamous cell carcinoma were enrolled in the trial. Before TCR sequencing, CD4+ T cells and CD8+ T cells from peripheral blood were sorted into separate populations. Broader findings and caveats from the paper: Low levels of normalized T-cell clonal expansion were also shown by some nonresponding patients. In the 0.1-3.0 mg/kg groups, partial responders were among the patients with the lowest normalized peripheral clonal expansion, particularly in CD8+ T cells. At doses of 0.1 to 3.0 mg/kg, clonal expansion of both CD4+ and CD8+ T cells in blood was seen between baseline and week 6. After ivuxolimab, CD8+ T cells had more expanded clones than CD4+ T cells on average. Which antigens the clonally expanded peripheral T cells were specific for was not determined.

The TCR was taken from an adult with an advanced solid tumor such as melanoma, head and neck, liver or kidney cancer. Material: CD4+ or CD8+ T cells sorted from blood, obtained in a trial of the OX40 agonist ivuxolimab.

The CDR3 region: CASSLDKEGTGGYEQYF. The nucleotide sequence reads as follows: TGTGCCAGCAGCTTAGATAAGGAAGGGACGGGAGGGTACGAGCAGTACTTC. The sequence is built from TRBV11-2 and TRBJ2-7; the central 8 bases match TRBD2. The CDR3 spans 17 residues, from the cysteine through the phenylalanine. Of the read, only the CDR3 DNA is kept; its 51 bases are in frame from base 1. CDR1 and CDR2 were assigned from the germline V gene as SGHAT and FQNNGV. Trimmed from V: 0 bases; trimmed from J: 4 bases; junction bases lacking a gene match: 11.